The entry that follows covers one T cell receptor beta chain sequence. The antigen this receptor binds is unknown. Base qualities are not provided; no much larger clone lies one nucleotide away. TCRbeta CDR3 regions were amplified from genomic DNA by means of the immunoSEQ Assay, a bias-controlled multiplex PCR. For the original study's pipeline: Nucleated cell counts per sample were estimated from amplification of reference gene primers within the assay. Sequence reads were collapsed and filtered to measure the absolute abundance of every unique TCRbeta CDR3 rearrangement. Productive Simpson clonality was computed per sample as the square root of Simpson's diversity index over productive rearrangements. Drawn from immuneACCESS, this table holds only the in-frame rearrangements with V and J called that TCRdb kept. Clones are partly lost; checked studies trace under half to an unresolved V gene and leave the rest unexplained. V and J calls and clone size are as listed in that table; D and trimming were resolved from the DNA. For this sample there are 75,000 to 100,000 clones; approximately 82% appear just once. About 7% of the sample goes to the ten largest clones.

Collaborating institutions collected whole blood in K2EDTA tubes following their own protocols. For TCRbeta analysis, collaborator samples were shipped as frozen whole blood, as isolated PBMCs, or as DNA extracted from either sample type. This sample is part of a study of blood T cell repertoires in COVID-19 (dated by TCRdb to about 2020). Looking at the study overall: The collaborator samples originated in the United States, Italy and Spain and spanned the acute and convalescent phases of COVID-19. The prospective study material was composed of cDNA or gDNA derived from T cells, B-cell-depleted T cells, or PBMCs. Subjects who had been exposed to COVID-19, were actively infected with it, or had recovered from it provided the deeply sampled blood TCRbeta repertoires that made up the dataset. The repertoires were made available in a free public database intended to serve as a resource for research on the immune response to SARS-CoV-2. Samples were obtained from the ongoing ImmuneRACE study (first 160 participants) and from roughly 1,300 subjects provided by 6 global collaborators. The sample metadata nearly always contained a de-identified subject ID, COVID-19 status, age in years and sex. HLA class I and class II types, where available, came from metadata supplied by the sample provider rather than from assay-based typing.

The CDR3 sequence holds 15 residues, the cysteine and phenylalanine included. Only the CDR3 portion is preserved as DNA: 45 bases, with reading frame beginning at the first base. Per the germline V gene, MDHEN is the CDR1 and SYDVKM is the CDR2. The V end gives up 7 bases and the J end 4 bases, leaving 7 bases in the junction not matched to a gene. The study at large found these results: The quantity of clinical and demographic metadata differed by source and by participant and was supplied without curation.

The source is a man aged 50-59 years with active or convalescent COVID-19. Specimen: peripheral blood. This chain is built from TRBV28 and TRBJ2-6; a stretch of 7 junction bases matches TRBD1. This receptor carries the CDR3 CASNKGGAGANVLTF. The nucleotide sequence reads TGTGCCAGCAATAAAGGGGGCGCCGGGGCCAACGTCCTGACTTTC.